This is a list of T cell receptor beta chains from one sample in a study of blood T cell repertoires in COVID-19. The protocol was immunoSEQ multiplex PCR, while the TCRdb copy is restricted to in-frame clones and leaves out a portion. The sample lists 150,000 to 200,000 clones; more than 80% were seen once. The material sequenced was PBMCs or T cells enriched from blood (not recorded which). These receptors were obtained from a middle-aged man who had recovered from COVID-19. Both conserved end residues are trimmed from each CDR3. Size tells how often a clone was seen (once, few, many) or the class of an expanded clone, and some rows leave it out.

v_gene: TRBV5-5; j_gene: TRBJ2-7; abundance: -; CDR3aa: ASSFWTGPGTEQY
v_gene: TRBV19; j_gene: TRBJ1-3; abundance: once; CDR3aa: ASSIETGTGGARNTIY
v_gene: TRBV9; j_gene: TRBJ1-1; abundance: -; CDR3aa: ASSVGSTSYTEAF
v_gene: TRBV15; j_gene: TRBJ1-4; abundance: -; CDR3aa: ATSRGGAEKLF
v_gene: TRBV10-2; j_gene: TRBJ1-3; abundance: once; CDR3aa: ASSEPRMTGGGNTIY
v_gene: TRBV12-5; j_gene: TRBJ2-7; abundance: once; CDR3aa: ASGVGEREQY
v_gene: TRBV19; j_gene: TRBJ1-3; abundance: -; CDR3aa: ASSITITGRGNTIY
v_gene: TRBV29-1; j_gene: TRBJ2-1; abundance: -; CDR3aa: SVGGRTGNNEQF
v_gene: TRBV2; j_gene: TRBJ2-5; abundance: -; CDR3aa: ASSDSRAETQY
v_gene: TRBV10-3; j_gene: TRBJ1-5; abundance: once; CDR3aa: AISEGVDQPQH
v_gene: TRBV27; j_gene: TRBJ2-7; abundance: -; CDR3aa: ASRTSLEMRSYEQY
v_gene: TRBV15; j_gene: TRBJ1-6; abundance: -; CDR3aa: ATSRDGGSPLH
v_gene: TRBV11-2; j_gene: TRBJ2-7; abundance: once; CDR3aa: ASSLYIYEQY
v_gene: TRBV3-1/TRBV3-2; j_gene: TRBJ1-2; abundance: -; CDR3aa: ASSHLAGGYGYT
v_gene: TRBV27; j_gene: TRBJ2-3; abundance: -; CDR3aa: ASSSSGGLVDTQY
v_gene: TRBV6-6; j_gene: TRBJ2-1; abundance: -; CDR3aa: ASSPRGFGGEGYNEQF
v_gene: TRBV12-3/TRBV12-4; j_gene: TRBJ2-1; abundance: -; CDR3aa: ASSLSGYNEQF
v_gene: TRBV18; j_gene: TRBJ1-2; abundance: -; CDR3aa: ASSPGAGVFGYT
v_gene: TRBV5-6; j_gene: TRBJ2-5; abundance: -; CDR3aa: ASSLAPFQETQY
v_gene: TRBV30; j_gene: TRBJ1-1; abundance: -; CDR3aa: AWSSWGTGDNTEAF
v_gene: TRBV23-1; j_gene: TRBJ2-7; abundance: -; CDR3aa: ASSRPGYHEQY
v_gene: TRBV3-1/TRBV3-2; j_gene: TRBJ2-4; abundance: -; CDR3aa: ASSPGQGARAYNIY
v_gene: TRBV20-1; j_gene: TRBJ1-1; abundance: -; CDR3aa: SASDGRRAF
v_gene: TRBV7-3; j_gene: TRBJ1-1; abundance: -; CDR3aa: ASSSHLGVDTEAF
v_gene: TRBV28; j_gene: TRBJ2-3; abundance: -; CDR3aa: ASSLFADTQY
v_gene: TRBV30; j_gene: TRBJ2-5; abundance: -; CDR3aa: AWRDSGIETQY
v_gene: TRBV21-1; j_gene: TRBJ1-5; abundance: -; CDR3aa: ASSASPWGGAGQPQH
v_gene: TRBV9; j_gene: TRBJ1-2; abundance: few; CDR3aa: ASSSGGSGYT
v_gene: TRBV9; j_gene: TRBJ2-1; abundance: -; CDR3aa: ASSPHIERDYNEQF
v_gene: TRBV2; j_gene: TRBJ2-1; abundance: -; CDR3aa: ASSETSGAQF
v_gene: TRBV25-1; j_gene: TRBJ1-2; abundance: -; CDR3aa: ASRETQTGGYT
v_gene: TRBV27; j_gene: TRBJ2-5; abundance: -; CDR3aa: ASSKLNRGLETQY
v_gene: TRBV27; j_gene: TRBJ1-1; abundance: -; CDR3aa: ASSPRQGIDRFGSF
v_gene: TRBV5-1; j_gene: TRBJ2-1; abundance: -; CDR3aa: ASSLGGSVNEQF
v_gene: TRBV7-8; j_gene: TRBJ1-5; abundance: few; CDR3aa: ASSLLLLVQPQH
v_gene: TRBV7-9; j_gene: TRBJ1-1; abundance: -; CDR3aa: ASSLEGAHTEAF
v_gene: TRBV23-1; j_gene: TRBJ1-1; abundance: -; CDR3aa: ASSHPRLRGGIRTEAF
v_gene: TRBV6-5; j_gene: TRBJ1-6; abundance: -; CDR3aa: ASSEQGAYSPLH
v_gene: TRBV5-1; j_gene: TRBJ2-7; abundance: -; CDR3aa: ASSLAGRGEQY
v_gene: TRBV5-8; j_gene: TRBJ1-5; abundance: -; CDR3aa: ASSPSYGGKNQPQH
v_gene: TRBV28; j_gene: TRBJ1-1; abundance: -; CDR3aa: ASRDRGRADTEAF
v_gene: TRBV12-3/TRBV12-4; j_gene: TRBJ1-5; abundance: -; CDR3aa: ASSVKGDQPQH
v_gene: TRBV5-1; j_gene: TRBJ2-7; abundance: -; CDR3aa: ASSLGTGGGPPQY
v_gene: TRBV5-4; j_gene: TRBJ1-1; abundance: once; CDR3aa: ASSPPRVSPGEAF
v_gene: TRBV24-1; j_gene: TRBJ1-6; abundance: -; CDR3aa: ATKDPEAAYNSPLH
v_gene: TRBV15; j_gene: TRBJ2-7; abundance: -; CDR3aa: ATSRVDGAYEQY
v_gene: TRBV24-1; j_gene: TRBJ2-3; abundance: once; CDR3aa: ATSDPTVGQGKDTQY
v_gene: TRBV3-1/TRBV3-2; j_gene: TRBJ2-5; abundance: -; CDR3aa: ASTRLAEETQY
v_gene: TRBV9; j_gene: TRBJ1-4; abundance: -; CDR3aa: ASSPRVVGEKLF
v_gene: TRBV19; j_gene: TRBJ1-1; abundance: -; CDR3aa: ASRGISENTEAF
v_gene: TRBV5-1; j_gene: TRBJ1-1; abundance: few; CDR3aa: ASSLWAGGSTEAF
v_gene: TRBV28; j_gene: TRBJ1-4; abundance: few; CDR3aa: ASSSGQGLDEKLF
v_gene: TRBV2; j_gene: TRBJ2-1; abundance: -; CDR3aa: ASSGSLRYNEQF
v_gene: TRBV18; j_gene: TRBJ1-1; abundance: -; CDR3aa: ASSLYRQPNTEAF
v_gene: TRBV10-3; j_gene: TRBJ2-7; abundance: -; CDR3aa: ASGRDYEQY
v_gene: TRBV6-5; j_gene: TRBJ1-2; abundance: -; CDR3aa: ASSYPQGGYT
v_gene: TRBV19; j_gene: TRBJ1-2; abundance: -; CDR3aa: ASSINPSANYGYT
v_gene: TRBV18; j_gene: TRBJ2-7; abundance: -; CDR3aa: ASSPSLSSYEQY
v_gene: TRBV5-1; j_gene: TRBJ2-4; abundance: -; CDR3aa: ASSIGQGYIQY
v_gene: TRBV29-1; j_gene: TRBJ1-1; abundance: -; CDR3aa: SAERQGATEAF